This T cell receptor (beta chain) derives from a study of shared clonotypes between healthy human individuals. Whole-study results and caveats: Investigators expected sequencing depth to affect clonotype sharing among donors.

Germline loops: CDR1 MNHEY, CDR2 SMNVEV (reference sequence). The CDR3 covers 15 residues. V was trimmed by 6 bases and J by 3 bases, leaving 17 bases between them. In the case of this clone: The antigen is unknown.

TCRdb keeps only in-frame clones here, not all; method: immunoSEQ multiplex PCR. Of 2.3 million or so clones listed, roughly 93% are singletons. The chain employs TRBV27 and TRBJ1-1; the D gene is possibly TRBD1 (5 bases). The clonotype comes from a man between 18 and 35 years old in good health. Some clones in this sample may be carry-over from other donors' samples. Specimen: naive CD4+ T cells from PBMCs. Subset here: CD45RA+ positively selected. CDR3 nucleotides: TGTGCCAGCAGGGAGGGACCGGGACCGCACACTGAAGCTTTCTTT. It yields the protein CASREGPGPHTEAFF.